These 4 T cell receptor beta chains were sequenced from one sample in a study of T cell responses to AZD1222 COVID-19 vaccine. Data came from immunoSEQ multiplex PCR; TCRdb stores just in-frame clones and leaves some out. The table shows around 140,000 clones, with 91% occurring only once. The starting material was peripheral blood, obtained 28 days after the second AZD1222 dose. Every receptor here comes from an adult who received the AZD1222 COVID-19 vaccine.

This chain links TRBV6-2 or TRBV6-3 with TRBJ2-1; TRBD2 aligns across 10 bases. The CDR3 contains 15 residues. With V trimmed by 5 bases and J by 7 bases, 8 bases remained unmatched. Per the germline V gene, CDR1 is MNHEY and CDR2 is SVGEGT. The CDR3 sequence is CASSDPSGGGNEQFF. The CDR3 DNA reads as TGTGCCAGCAGTGACCCTAGCGGGGGAGGGAATGAGCAGTTCTTC.

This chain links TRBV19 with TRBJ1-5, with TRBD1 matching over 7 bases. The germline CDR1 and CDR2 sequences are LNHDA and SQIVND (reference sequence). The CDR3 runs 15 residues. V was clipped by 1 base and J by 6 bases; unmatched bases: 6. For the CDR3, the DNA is TGTGCCAGTAGTATAGCGACAGGGATGGGTCAGCCCCAGCATTTT. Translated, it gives CASSIATGMGQPQHF. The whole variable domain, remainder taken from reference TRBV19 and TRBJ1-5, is DGGITQSPKYLFRKEGQNVTLSCEQNLNHDAMYWYRQDPGQGLRLIYYSQIVNDFQKGDIAEGYSVSREKKESFPLTVTSAQKNPTAFYLCASSIATGMGQPQHFGDGTRLSIL.

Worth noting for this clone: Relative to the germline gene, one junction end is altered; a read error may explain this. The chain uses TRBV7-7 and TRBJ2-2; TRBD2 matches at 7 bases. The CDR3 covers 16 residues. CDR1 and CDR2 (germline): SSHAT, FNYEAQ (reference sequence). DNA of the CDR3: TGTGCTAGCAGCCCCGCCGGGACTACGAACACCGGGGAGCTGTTTTTT. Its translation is CASSPAGTTNTGELFF.

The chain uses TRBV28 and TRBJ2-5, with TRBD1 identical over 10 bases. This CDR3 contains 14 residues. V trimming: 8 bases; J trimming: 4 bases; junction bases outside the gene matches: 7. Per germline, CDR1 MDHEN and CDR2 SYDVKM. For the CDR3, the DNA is TGTGCCAGCCTACGACAGGGGGCCGGAGAGACCCAGTACTTC. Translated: CASLRQGAGETQYF.